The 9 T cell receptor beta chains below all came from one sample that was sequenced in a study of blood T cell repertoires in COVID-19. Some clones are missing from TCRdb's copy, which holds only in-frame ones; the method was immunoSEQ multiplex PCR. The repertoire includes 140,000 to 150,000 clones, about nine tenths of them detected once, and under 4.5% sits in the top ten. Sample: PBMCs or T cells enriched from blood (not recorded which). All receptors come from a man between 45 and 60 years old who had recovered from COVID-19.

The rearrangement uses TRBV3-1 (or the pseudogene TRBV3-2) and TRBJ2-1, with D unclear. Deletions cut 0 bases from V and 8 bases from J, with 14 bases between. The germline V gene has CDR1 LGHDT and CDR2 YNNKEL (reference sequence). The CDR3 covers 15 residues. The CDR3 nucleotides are TGTGCCAGCAGCCAAGATATGGGTAGCTCCGATGAGCAGTTCTTC. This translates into CASSQDMGSSDEQFF.

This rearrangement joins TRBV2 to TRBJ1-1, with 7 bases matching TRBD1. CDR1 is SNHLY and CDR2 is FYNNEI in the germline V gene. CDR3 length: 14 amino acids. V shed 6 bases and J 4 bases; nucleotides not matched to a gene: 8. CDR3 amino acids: CASREQGSSTEAFF. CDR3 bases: TGTGCCAGCAGAGAACAGGGGTCTAGCACTGAAGCTTTCTTT.

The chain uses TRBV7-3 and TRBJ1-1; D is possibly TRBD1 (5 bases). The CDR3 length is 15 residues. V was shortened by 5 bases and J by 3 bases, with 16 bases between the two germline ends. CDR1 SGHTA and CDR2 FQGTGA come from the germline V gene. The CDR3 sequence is CASSPGQGMDTEAFF. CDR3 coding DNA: TGTGCCAGCAGCCCCGGGCAGGGCATGGACACTGAAGCTTTCTTT.

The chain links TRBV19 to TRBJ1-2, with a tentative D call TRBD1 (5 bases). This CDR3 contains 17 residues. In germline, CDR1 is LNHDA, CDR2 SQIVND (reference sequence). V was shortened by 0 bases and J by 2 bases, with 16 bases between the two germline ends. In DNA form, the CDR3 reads TGTGCCAGTAGTATAGATCTTTTCCCCAGGGTCAACTATGGCTACACCTTC. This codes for CASSIDLFPRVNYGYTF.

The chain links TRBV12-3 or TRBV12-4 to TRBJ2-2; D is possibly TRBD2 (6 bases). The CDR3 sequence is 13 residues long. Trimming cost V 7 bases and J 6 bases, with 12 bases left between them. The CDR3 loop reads CASKTTSSGELFF. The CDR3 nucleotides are TGTGCCAGCAAAACTACTAGCTCCGGGGAGCTGTTTTTT.

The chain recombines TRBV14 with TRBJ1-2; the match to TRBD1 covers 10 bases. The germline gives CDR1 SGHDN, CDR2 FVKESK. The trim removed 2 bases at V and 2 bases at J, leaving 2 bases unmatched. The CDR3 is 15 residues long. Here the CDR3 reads CASSQRQGANYGYTF. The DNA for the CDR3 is TGTGCCAGCAGCCAAAGACAGGGGGCGAACTATGGCTACACCTTC.

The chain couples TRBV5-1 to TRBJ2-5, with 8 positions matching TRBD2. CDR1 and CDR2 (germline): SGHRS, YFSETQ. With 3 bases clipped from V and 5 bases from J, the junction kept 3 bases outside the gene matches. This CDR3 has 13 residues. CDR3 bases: TGCGCCAGCAGCTATGGGACTAGGGAGACCCAGTACTTC. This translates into CASSYGTRETQYF.

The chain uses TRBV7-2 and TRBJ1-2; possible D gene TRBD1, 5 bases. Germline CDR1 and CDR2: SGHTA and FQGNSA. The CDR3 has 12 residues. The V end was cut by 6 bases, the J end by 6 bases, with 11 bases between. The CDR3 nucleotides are TGTGCCAGCAGGACCCAAGGGGATGGCTACACCTTC. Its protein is CASRTQGDGYTF.

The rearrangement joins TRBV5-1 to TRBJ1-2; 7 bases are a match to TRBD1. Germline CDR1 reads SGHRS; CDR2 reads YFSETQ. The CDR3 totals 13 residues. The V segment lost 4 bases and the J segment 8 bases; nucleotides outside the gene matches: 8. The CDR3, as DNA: TGCGCCAGCAGCGAACAGACAGGGAGCGGCTACACCTTC. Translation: CASSEQTGSGYTF.